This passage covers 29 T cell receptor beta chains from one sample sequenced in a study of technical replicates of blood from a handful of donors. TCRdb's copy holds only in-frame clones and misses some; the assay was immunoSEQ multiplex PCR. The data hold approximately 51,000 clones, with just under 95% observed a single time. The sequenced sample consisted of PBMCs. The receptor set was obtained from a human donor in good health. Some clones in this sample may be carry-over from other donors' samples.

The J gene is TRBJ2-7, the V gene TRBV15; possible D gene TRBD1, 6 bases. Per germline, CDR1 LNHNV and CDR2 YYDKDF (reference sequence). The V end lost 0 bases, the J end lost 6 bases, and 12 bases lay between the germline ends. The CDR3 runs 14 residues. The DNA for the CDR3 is TGTGCCACCAGCAGAGATCCTGTGACAGGCGAGCAGTACTTC. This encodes CATSRDPVTGEQYF.

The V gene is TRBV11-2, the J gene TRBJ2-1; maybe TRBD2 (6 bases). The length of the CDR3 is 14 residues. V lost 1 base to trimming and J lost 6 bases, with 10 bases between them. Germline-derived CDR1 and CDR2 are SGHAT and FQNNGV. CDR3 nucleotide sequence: TGTGCCAGCAGCTTAGGGCCGACTAGCAATGAGCAGTTCTTC. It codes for CASSLGPTSNEQFF.

CDR3 loop: CASSPPSGELFF. The CDR3 bases are TGTGCCAGCAGCCCTCCTTCCGGGGAGCTGTTTTTT. The J gene is TRBJ2-2, the V gene TRBV7-7, with D unresolved. CDR1 and CDR2 from the germline V gene are SSHAT and FNYEAQ (reference sequence). This CDR3 has 12 residues. The V and J ends lost 5 bases and 6 bases respectively, with 7 bases between them.

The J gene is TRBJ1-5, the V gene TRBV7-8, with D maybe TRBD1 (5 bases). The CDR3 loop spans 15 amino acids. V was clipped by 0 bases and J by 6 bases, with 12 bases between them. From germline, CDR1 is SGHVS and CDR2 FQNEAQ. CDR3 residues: CASSLARGLGQPQHF. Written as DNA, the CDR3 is TGTGCCAGCAGCTTAGCGCGGGGGTTGGGTCAGCCCCAGCATTTT.

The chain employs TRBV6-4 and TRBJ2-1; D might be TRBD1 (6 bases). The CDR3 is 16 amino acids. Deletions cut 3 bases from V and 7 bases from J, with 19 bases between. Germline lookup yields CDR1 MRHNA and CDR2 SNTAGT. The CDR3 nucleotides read TGTGCCAGCAGTGATTCCGGACAGTCAAACATTAATGAGCAGTTCTTC. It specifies CASSDSGQSNINEQFF.

The DNA of the CDR3 is TGTGCCAGCAGTGTTAGGGGGCGCGAAGAGACCCAGTACTTC. Its protein is CASSVRGREETQYF. The rearrangement links TRBV28 to TRBJ2-5, with 7 positions matching TRBD1. The CDR3 is 14 amino acids. Germline V lookup: CDR1 MDHEN, CDR2 SYDVKM. The ends lost 5 bases at V and 3 bases at J; junction bases unmatched: 6.

CDR3 DNA sequence: TGTGCCAGCTCAGCTGGGACAGGGGGCAAAAGTGGCTACACCTTC. Its protein product is CASSAGTGGKSGYTF. The chain has TRBV18 and TRBJ1-2; 12 bases are a match to TRBD1. CDR3 length: 15 amino acids. After removal of 5 bases from V and 7 bases from J, the junction contained 8 bases not matched to a gene. Germline V gene lookup returns CDR1 KGHSH and CDR2 LQKENI.

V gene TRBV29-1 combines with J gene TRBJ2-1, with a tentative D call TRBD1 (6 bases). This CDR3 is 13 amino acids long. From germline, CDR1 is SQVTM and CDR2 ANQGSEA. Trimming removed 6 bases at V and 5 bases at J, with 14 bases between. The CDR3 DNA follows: TGCAGCGTGGTTGAGGACAGACACAATGAGCAGTTCTTC. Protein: CSVVEDRHNEQFF.

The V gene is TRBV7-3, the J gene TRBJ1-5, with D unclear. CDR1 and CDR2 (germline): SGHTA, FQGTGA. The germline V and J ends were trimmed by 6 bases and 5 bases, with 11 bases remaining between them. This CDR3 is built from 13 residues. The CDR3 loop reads CASSRGPDQPQHF. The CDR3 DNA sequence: TGTGCCAGCAGTCGCGGCCCTGATCAGCCCCAGCATTTT.

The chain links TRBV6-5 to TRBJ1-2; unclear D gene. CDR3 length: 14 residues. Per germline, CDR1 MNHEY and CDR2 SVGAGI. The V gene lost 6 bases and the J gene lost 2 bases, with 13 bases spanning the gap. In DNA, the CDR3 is TGTGCCAGCAGACGTGACACCTCAAACTATGGCTACACCTTC. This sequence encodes CASRRDTSNYGYTF.

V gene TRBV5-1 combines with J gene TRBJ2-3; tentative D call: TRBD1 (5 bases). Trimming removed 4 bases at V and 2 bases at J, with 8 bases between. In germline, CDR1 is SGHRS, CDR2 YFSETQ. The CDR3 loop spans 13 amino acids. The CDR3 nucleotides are TGCGCCAGCAGCAGACAGCCCACAGATACGCAGTATTTT. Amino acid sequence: CASSRQPTDTQYF.

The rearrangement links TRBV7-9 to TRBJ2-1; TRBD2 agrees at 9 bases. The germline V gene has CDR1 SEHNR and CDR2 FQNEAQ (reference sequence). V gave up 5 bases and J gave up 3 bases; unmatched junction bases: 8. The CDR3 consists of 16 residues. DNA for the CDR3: TGTGCCAGCAGCCATAGGCGGGAGGGCGTCTACAATGAGCAGTTCTTC. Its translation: CASSHRREGVYNEQFF.

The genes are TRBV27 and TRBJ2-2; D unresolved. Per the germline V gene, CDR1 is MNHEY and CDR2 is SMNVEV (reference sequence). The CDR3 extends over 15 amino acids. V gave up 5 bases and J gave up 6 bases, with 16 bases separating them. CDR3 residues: CASSHDFWLSGELFF. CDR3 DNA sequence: TGTGCCAGCAGTCATGACTTTTGGTTGTCCGGGGAGCTGTTTTTT.

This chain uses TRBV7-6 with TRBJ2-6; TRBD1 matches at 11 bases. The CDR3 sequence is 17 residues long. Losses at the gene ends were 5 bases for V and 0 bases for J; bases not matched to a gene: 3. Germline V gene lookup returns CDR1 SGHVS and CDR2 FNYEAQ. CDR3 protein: CASSAGTGGSGANVLTF. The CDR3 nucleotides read TGTGCCAGCAGCGCCGGGACAGGGGGCTCTGGGGCCAACGTCCTGACTTTC.

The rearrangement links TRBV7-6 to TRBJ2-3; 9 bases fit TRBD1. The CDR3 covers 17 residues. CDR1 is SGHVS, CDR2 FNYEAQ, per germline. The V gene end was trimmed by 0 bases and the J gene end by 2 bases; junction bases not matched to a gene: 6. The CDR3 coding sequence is TGTGCCAGCAGCTTAGCTTCCCGGGACAGGGCCACAGATACGCAGTATTTT. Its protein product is CASSLASRDRATDTQYF.

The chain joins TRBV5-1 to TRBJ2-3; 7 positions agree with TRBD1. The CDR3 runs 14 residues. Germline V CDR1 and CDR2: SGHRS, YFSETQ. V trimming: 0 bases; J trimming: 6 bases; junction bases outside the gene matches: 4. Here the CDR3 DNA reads TGCGCCAGCAGCTTGGCAGACAGGGTGGATACGCAGTATTTT. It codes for CASSLADRVDTQYF.

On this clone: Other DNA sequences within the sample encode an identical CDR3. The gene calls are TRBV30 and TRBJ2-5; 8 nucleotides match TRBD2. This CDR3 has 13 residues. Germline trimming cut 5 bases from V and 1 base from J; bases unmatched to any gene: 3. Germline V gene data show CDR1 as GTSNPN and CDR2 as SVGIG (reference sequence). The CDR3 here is CAWSRGGQETQYF. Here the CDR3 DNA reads TGTGCCTGGTCACGGGGGGGCCAAGAGACCCAGTACTTC.

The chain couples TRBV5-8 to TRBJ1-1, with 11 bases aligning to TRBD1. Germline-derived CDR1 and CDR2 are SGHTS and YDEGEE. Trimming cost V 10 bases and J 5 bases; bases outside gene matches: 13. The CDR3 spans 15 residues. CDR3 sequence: CAGRRTGGYWTEAFF. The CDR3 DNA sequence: TGTGCCGGACGAAGGACAGGGGGCTATTGGACTGAAGCTTTCTTT.

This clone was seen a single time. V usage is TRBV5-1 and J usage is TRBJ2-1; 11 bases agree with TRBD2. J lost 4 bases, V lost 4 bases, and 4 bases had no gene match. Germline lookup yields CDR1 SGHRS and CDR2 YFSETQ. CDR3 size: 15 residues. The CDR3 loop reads CASSISGGGYNEQFF. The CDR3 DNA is TGCGCCAGCAGCATTAGCGGGGGGGGTTACAATGAGCAGTTCTTC.

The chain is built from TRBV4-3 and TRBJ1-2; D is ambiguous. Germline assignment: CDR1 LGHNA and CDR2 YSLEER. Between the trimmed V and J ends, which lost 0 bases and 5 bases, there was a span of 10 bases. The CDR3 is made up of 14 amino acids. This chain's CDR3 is CASSQEKAGYGYTF. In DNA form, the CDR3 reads TGCGCCAGCAGCCAAGAGAAAGCAGGTTATGGCTACACCTTC.

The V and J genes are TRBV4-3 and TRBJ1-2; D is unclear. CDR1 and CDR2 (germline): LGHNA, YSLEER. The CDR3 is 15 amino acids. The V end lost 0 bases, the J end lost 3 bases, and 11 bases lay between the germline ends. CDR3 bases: TGCGCCAGCAGCCAAGATGTTCGACAAGACTATGGCTACACCTTC. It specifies CASSQDVRQDYGYTF.

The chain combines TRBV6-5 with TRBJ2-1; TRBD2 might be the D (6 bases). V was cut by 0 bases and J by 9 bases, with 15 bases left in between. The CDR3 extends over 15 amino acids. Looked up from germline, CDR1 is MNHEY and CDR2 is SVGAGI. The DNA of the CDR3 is TGTGCCAGCAGTTACTCGAAGTACCTGGGGGGTGAGCAGTTCTTC. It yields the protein CASSYSKYLGGEQFF.

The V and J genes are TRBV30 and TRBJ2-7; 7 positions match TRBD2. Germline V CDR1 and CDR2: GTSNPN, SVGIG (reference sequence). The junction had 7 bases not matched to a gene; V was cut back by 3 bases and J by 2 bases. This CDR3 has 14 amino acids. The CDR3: CAWRALADPYEQYF. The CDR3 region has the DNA TGTGCCTGGAGGGCCCTAGCGGACCCCTACGAGCAGTACTTC.

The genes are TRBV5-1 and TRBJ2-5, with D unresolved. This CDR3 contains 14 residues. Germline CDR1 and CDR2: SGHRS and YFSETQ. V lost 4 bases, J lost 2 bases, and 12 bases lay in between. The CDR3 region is CASSPQAGQETQYF. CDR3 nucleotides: TGCGCCAGCAGCCCCCAGGCTGGACAAGAGACCCAGTACTTC.

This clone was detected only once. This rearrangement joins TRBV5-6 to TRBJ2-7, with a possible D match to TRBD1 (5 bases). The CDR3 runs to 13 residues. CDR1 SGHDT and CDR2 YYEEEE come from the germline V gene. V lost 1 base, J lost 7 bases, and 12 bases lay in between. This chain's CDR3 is CASSLRGTWEQYF. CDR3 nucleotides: TGTGCCAGCAGCTTGAGGGGTACTTGGGAGCAGTACTTC.

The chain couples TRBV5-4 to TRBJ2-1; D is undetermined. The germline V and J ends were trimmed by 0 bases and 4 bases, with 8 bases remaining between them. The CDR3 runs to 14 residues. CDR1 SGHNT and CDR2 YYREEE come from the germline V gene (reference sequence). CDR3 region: CASSLATRYNEQFF. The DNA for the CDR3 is TGTGCCAGCAGCTTGGCCACGCGGTACAATGAGCAGTTCTTC.

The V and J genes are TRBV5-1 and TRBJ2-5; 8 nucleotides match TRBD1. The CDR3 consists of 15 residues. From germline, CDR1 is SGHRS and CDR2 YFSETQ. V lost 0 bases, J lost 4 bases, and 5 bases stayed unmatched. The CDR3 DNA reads TGCGCCAGCAGCTTGGGGGACAGGCAGAGAGAGACCCAGTACTTC. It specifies CASSLGDRQRETQYF.

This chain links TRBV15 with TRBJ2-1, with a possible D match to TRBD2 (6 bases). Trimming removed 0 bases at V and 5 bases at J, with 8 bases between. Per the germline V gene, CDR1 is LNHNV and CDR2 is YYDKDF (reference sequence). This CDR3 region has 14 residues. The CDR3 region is CATSRDTGDNEQFF. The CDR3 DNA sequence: TGTGCCACCAGCAGAGATACGGGGGACAATGAGCAGTTCTTC.

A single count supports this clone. CDR3 protein: CASSPNGGNNEQFF. The CDR3 bases are TGTGCCAGCAGCCCCAACGGGGGTAACAATGAGCAGTTCTTC. V and J are TRBV7-2 and TRBJ2-1; D possibly corresponds to TRBD2 (6 bases). The V and J ends lost 5 bases and 5 bases respectively, with 13 bases between them. The CDR3 consists of 14 residues. The germline CDR1 and CDR2 sequences are SGHTA and FQGNSA.